Sequencing of this TCR beta chain was carried out in a study of somatic mutations in cytotoxic T cells in rheumatoid arthritis. The ends were cut back, 0 bases at V and 6 bases at J, with 6 bases in the middle. The CDR3 consists of 13 residues. CDR1 is MNHEY, CDR2 SVGAGI, per germline. Only in-frame clones appear in the TCRdb table, and some are missing; sequencing was by immunoSEQ multiplex PCR. The profile covers about 17,000 clones, with 60% to 85% appearing a single time and around 4.8% taken by the ten largest. The J gene is TRBJ1-5, the V gene TRBV6-5; D unclear. Sequenced input: CD8+ T cells sorted from blood. The TCR comes from an adult with rheumatoid arthritis. CDR3 residues: CASSYSSVQPQHF. The CDR3 DNA reads TGTGCCAGCAGTTACTCTTCGGTTCAGCCCCAGCATTTT.